The clone carrying this T cell receptor beta chain showed up just once. The PCR employed 60 Vbeta primers together with 13 Jbeta primers. Generated by immunoSEQ multiplex PCR, the TCRdb table keeps only in-frame clones and is missing some. This sample has around 100,000 clones; more than 65% occur once, and the top ten carry around a tenth. V lost 1 base to trimming and J lost 4 bases; unmatched junction nucleotides: 11. Per the germline V gene, CDR1 is SGHTA and CDR2 is FQGTGA. The CDR3 contains 18 residues. This entry is derived from a study of cytomegalovirus exposure and HLA in healthy donors. The rearrangement uses TRBV7-3 and TRBJ2-5; 11 bases map to TRBD2. This clonotype originated in a young woman in good health and CMV-seropositive. Sequencing input: PBMCs. CDR3 nucleotides: TGTGCCAGCAGCTTAAGTGGAAGTAGCGGGAGGGCCAGAGAGACCCAGTACTTC. It translates to CASSLSGSSGRARETQYF.